This T cell receptor (beta chain) was captured in a study of OX40 agonist ivuxolimab in advanced cancers. Study as a whole: Three patients, one with hepatocellular carcinoma and two with cutaneous melanoma, responded partially.

The protocol was immunoSEQ multiplex PCR, while the TCRdb copy is restricted to in-frame clones and leaves out a portion. The sample has under 80,000 clones, around 80% seen once. Germline lookup yields CDR1 LNHDA and CDR2 SQIVND (reference sequence). There are 16 residues in the CDR3. Trimming at V came to 6 bases and at J to 2 bases, leaving 4 bases not matched to a gene. Notes on the study in general: Certain nonresponders additionally had low normalized T-cell clonal expansion.

Remarks on this clone: The target antigen is unknown.

This sequence was found in an adult with an advanced solid tumor such as melanoma, head and neck, liver or kidney cancer. The rearrangement uses TRBV19 and TRBJ2-3; 14 nucleotides agree with TRBD2. Here the sequenced sample was CD4+ or CD8+ T cells sorted from blood, taken in a trial of the OX40 agonist ivuxolimab. Written as DNA, the CDR3 is TGTGCCAGTAGCAAGGGACTAGCGGGAGCCACAGATACGCAGTATTTT. It is translated as CASSKGLAGATDTQYF.